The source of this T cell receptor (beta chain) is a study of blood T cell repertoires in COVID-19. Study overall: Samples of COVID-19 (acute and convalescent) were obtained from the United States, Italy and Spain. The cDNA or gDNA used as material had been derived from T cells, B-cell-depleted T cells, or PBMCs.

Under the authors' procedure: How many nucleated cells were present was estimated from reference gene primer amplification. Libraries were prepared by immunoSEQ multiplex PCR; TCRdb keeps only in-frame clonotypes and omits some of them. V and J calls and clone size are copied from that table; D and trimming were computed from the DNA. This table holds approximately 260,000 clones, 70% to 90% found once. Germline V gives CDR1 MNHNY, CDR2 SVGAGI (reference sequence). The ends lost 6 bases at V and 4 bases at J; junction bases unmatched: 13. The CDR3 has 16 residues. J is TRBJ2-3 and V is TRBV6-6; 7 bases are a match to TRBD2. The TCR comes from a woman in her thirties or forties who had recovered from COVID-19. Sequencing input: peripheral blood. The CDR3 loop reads CASSPTAGVWADTQYF. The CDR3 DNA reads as TGTGCCAGCAGCCCTACGGCGGGAGTTTGGGCAGATACGCAGTATTTT.